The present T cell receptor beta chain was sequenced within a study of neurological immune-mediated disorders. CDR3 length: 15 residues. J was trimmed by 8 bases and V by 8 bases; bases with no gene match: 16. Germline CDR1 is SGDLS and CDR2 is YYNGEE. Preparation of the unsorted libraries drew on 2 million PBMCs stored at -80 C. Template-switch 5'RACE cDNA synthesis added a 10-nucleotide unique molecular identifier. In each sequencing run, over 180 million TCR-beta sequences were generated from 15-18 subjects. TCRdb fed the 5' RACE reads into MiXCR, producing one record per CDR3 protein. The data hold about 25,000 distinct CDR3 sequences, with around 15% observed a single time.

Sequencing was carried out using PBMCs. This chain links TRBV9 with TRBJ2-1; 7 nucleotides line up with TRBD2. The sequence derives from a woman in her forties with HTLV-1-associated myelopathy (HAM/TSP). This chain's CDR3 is CASSPPRREKDEQFF. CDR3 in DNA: TGTGCCAGTAGCCCCCCCAGGCGGGAGAAAGATGAGCAGTTCTTC. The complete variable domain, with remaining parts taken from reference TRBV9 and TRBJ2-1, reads DSGVTQTPKHLITATGQRVTLRCSPRSGDLSVYWYQQSLDQGLQFLIQYYNGEERAKGNILERFSAQQFPDLHSELNLSSLELGDSALYFCASSPPRREKDEQFFGPGTRLTVL.